Below, one T cell receptor beta chain is given with its context. No antigen is known for it. Prepared libraries of TCR beta cDNA carried unique molecular identifiers. TCRdb itself ran the PCR reads through MiXCR, one entry per CDR3 protein. Of approximately 630,000 distinct CDR3 sequences in the sample, 59% are singletons; the top ten hold over 9%. The sample comes from a study of post-analysis software for immune sequencing data. The overall study: Included among the disease courses, which were recorded for the cohort, were relapsing-remitting, secondary progressive and progressive-relapsing multiple sclerosis.

Study observations and caveats: Controls' normalized Chao1 diversity significantly exceeded that of multiple sclerosis patients. Samples prepared in the same batch strongly co-clustered by F measure. When patients were compared with controls, about 5 TRBV segments were more frequent, TRBV5-6, TRBV5-1 and TRBV20-1 among them.

Germline lookup yields CDR1 SGHTA and CDR2 FQGNSA. The CDR3 sequence is 15 residues long. Specimen: blood. This sequence joins TRBV7-2 and TRBJ2-4; TRBD2 matches 9 bases. The end of the DNA is better explained by TRBJ2-7, so the J call may be wrong. The clonotype comes from a girl aged 2-10 years with multiple sclerosis. The CDR3 here is CASSLAASGDYEQYF. DNA for the CDR3: TGTGCCAGCAGCTTAGCAGCTAGCGGGGACTACGAGCAGTACTTC.